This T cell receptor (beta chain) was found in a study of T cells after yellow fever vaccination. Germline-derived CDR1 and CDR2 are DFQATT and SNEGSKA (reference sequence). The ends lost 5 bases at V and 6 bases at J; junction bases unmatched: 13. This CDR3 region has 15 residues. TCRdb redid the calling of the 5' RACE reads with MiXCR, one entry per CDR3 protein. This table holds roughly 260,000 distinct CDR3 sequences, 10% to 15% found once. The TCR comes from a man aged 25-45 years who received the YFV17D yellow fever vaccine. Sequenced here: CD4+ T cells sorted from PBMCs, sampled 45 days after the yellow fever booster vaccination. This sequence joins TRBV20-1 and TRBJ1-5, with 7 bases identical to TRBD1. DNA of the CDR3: TGCAGTGCTCACGCTCCCCTTGGGACAGCTCAGCCCCAGCATTTT. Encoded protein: CSAHAPLGTAQPQHF.